This T cell receptor beta chain was profiled in a study of graft-versus-host responses after intestinal transplantation (dated by TCRdb to the early 2020s). In the study overall: Multivisceral, liver-intestinal, or isolated intestinal transplants were received by the recipients. Every recipient was given anti-thymocyte globulin induction, followed by around three years of maintenance tacrolimus and steroids. Bulk TCR-beta CDR3 sequencing was used to track graft-versus-host and host-versus-graft alloreactive T cell clones in the graft, circulation and bone marrow after intestinal transplantation. To identify alloreactive clones, pre-transplant mixed lymphocyte reaction products were sequenced and compared with unstimulated pre-transplant donor and recipient T cells. A cohort of roughly 25 intestinal transplant recipients, including one retransplant, was enrolled, and 3 patients lacking pretransplant specimens were excluded. A peak of at least 4% donor T cells among recipient peripheral blood mononuclear cells was the definition used for donor T cell macrochimerism. Instead of going to the commercial service, samples from a few later patients were sequenced in-house on an Illumina MiSeq and processed with MiXCR.

CDR3 length: 16 amino acids, cysteine to phenylalanine. This entry keeps only the CDR3 DNA: 48 bases, framed from base 1. Sequences LNHDA (CDR1) and SQIVND (CDR2) are obtained from the germline V gene (reference sequence). V was cut back by 4 bases and J by 6 bases, leaving a gap of 18 bases between them. On this clone: The specificity of this receptor is unknown. Within one base of it there is no much larger clone, and no base qualities were kept.

General findings and caveats noted by the study authors: GvH clones turned up in recipient bone marrow, with some appearing earlier in ileal mucosa or blood, a pattern consistent with an intestinal mucosal origin. Peak levels of circulating GvH clones were associated with declines in HvG clones early after transplant. In patients with donor T cell macrochimerism, the allografts had high GvH to HvG T cell clonal ratios. The relatively low number and heterogeneity of intestinal transplant patients limited the conclusions.

In the paper's terms, the time point label means: cells obtained before transplantation from donor or recipient. CD3+CD4+ and CD3+CD8+ populations were FACS-sorted from unstimulated pre-transplant donor and recipient cells taken from spleen or lymph nodes. Library preparation used the immunoSEQ multiplex PCR assay. For most patients, genomic DNA was isolated with the Qiagen DNeasy Blood and Tissue Kit and sent frozen to Adaptive Biotechnologies for TCR sequencing. For most patients, genomic DNA was subjected to high-throughput TCR-beta CDR3 sequencing by Adaptive Biotechnologies. As for the authors' bioinformatics: TCR sequencing data for roughly 18 patients were retrieved from Adaptive's ImmunoSEQ software; a few other patients were processed with MiXCR and VDJtools. CD4 versus CD8 sorting errors were corrected by removing sequences found in both subsets at a frequency ratio below 5:1. CDR3 nucleotide sequences shared between donor and recipient were removed because the origin of such sequences could not be assigned. To count as alloreactive, a clone needed at least 2-fold expansion over unstimulated cells and a minimum CFSE-low frequency of 0.002% (template counts) or 0.001% (read counts). Mappable clones were those detected in sequenced pre-transplant spleen, lymph node, or MLR CFSE-low populations of the donor or recipient. The cumulative frequency of alloreactive clones was calculated as a percentage of all sequences, weighted by copy number. The table comes from immuneACCESS by way of TCRdb, which keeps in-frame sequences with V and J called. Part of the clones is missing from these tables; in studies checked, under half for an unresolved V gene and the rest for unknown reasons. V and J calls and clone size are those listed in that table; D and trimming were worked out from the DNA. The table for this sample lists about 120,000 clones; 90% of them were counted only once. The ten largest clones take up approximately 0.18% of the sample.

This sequence uses TRBV19 and TRBJ2-2; the D gene identity is not certain. Here the sequenced sample was unstimulated CD4+ T cells sorted from spleen or lymph node cells, taken before intestinal transplant. This clonotype was sampled from a human donor who received an intestinal transplant. The CDR3: CASSSYARPWAGELFF. In nucleotide form, the sequence is TGTGCCAGTAGTAGTTATGCCAGGCCCTGGGCCGGGGAGCTGTTTTTT.